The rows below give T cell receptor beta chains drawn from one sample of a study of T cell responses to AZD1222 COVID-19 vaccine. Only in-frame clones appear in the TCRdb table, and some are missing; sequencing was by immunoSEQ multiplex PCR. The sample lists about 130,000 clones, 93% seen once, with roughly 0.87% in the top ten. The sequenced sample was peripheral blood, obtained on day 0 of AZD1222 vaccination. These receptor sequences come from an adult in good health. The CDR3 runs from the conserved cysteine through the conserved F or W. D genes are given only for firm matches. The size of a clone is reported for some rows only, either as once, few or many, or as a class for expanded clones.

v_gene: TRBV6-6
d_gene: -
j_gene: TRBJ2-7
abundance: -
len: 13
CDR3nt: TGTGCCAGCCGCCTCGGGGGAGTCTACGAGCAGTACTTC
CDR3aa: CASRLGGVYEQYF

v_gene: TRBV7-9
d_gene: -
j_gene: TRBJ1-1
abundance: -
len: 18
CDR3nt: TGTGCCAGCAGCCGCCCTCAACTTGTGGCCGCTCTGAACACTGAAGCTTTCTTT
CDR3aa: CASSRPQLVAALNTEAFF

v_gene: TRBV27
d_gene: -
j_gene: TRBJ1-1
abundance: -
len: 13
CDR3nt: TGTGCCAGCAGGGACCCTCGGGACACTGAAGCTTTCTTT
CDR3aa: CASRDPRDTEAFF

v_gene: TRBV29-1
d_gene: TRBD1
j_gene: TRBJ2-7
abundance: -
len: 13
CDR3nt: TGCAGCGTTGGAGGGGACAGGGAGGACGAGCAGTACTTC
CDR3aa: CSVGGDREDEQYF

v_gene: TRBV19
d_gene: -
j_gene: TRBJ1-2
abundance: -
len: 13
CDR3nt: TGTGCCAGTAGTATCCGGGCAGATTATGGCTACACCTTC
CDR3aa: CASSIRADYGYTF

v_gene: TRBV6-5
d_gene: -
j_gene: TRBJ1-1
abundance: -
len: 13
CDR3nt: TGTGCCAGCAGTTCGGGTCCTAACACTGAAGCTTTCTTT
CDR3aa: CASSSGPNTEAFF

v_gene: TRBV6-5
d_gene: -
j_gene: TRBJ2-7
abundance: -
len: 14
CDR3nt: TGTGCCAGCAGGGGCGACAGATTAACCTACGAGCAGTACTTC
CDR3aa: CASRGDRLTYEQYF

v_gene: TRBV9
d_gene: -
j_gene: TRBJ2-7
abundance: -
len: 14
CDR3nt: TGTGCCAGTAGCGTAGGGGTTGGGTCCTACGAGCAGTACTTC
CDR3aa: CASSVGVGSYEQYF

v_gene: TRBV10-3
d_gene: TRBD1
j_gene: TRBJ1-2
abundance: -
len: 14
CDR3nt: TGTGCCATCAGTGGTGACAGGGGGTATAAGGGCTACACCTTC
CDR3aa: CAISGDRGYKGYTF

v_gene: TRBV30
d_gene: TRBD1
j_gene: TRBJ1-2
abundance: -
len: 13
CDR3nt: TGTGCCTGGAGGACAGGGAGGGTGGGTGGCTACACCTTC
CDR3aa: CAWRTGRVGGYTF

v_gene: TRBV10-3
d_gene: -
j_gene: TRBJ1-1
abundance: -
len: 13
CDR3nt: TGTGCCATCAGGACGGATATGAACACTGAAGCTTTCTTT
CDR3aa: CAIRTDMNTEAFF

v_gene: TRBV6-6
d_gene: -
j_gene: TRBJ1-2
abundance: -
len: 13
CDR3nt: TGTGCCAGCAGTTATGACTCTAACCGGGGCTACACCTTC
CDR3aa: CASSYDSNRGYTF

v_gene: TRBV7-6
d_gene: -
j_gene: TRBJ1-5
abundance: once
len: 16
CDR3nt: TGTGCCAGCAGCTTAGGGCAGGGGTTAAGCAATCAGCCCCAGCATTTT
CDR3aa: CASSLGQGLSNQPQHF

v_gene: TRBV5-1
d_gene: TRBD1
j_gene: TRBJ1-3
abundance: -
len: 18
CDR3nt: TGCGCCAGCAGCTTACACCCACAGGGACAGGGAGTAGGAAACACCATATATTTT
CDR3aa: CASSLHPQGQGVGNTIYF

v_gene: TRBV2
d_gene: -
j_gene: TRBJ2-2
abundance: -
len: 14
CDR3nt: TGTGCCAGCGGGGTCAGTAAGGGCACCGGGGAGCTGTTTTTT
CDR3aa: CASGVSKGTGELFF

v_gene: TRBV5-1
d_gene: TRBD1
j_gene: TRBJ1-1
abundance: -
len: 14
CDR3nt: TGCGCCAGCAGCCAAAAAGGGGACAGGCGTGAAGCTTTCTTT
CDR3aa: CASSQKGDRREAFF

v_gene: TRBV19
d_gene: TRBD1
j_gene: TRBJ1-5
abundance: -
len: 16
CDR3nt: TGTGCCAGTAGTCTCCTACAGGGGGGGGGCAATCAGCCCCAGCATTTT
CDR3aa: CASSLLQGGGNQPQHF

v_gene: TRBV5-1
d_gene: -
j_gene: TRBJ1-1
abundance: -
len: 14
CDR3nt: TGCGCCAGCAGCTTGGGACAGAGCTACACTGAAGCTTTCTTT
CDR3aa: CASSLGQSYTEAFF

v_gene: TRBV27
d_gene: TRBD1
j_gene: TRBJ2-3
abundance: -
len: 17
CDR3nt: TGTGCCAGCAGTTTCTCAAAGGGGGACAGGGGCACAGATACGCAGTATTTT
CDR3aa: CASSFSKGDRGTDTQYF

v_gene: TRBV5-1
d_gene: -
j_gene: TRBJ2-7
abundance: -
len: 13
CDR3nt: TGCGCCAGCCCCCGTGGGGGATTCCACGAGCAGTACTTC
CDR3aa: CASPRGGFHEQYF

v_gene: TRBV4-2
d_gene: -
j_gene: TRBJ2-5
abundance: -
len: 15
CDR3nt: TGTGCCAGCAGCCAAGACAGGGGGGACCAAGAGACCCAGTACTTC
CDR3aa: CASSQDRGDQETQYF

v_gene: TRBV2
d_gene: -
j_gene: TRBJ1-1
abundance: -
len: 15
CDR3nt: TGTGCCAGCAGCCGGGACTCTCGGGGGGGCACTGAAGCTTTCTTT
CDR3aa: CASSRDSRGGTEAFF

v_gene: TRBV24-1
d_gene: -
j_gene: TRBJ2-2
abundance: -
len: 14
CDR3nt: TGTGCCACCAGTGATTATGGTAGTGGCGGGGAGCTGTTTTTT
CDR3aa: CATSDYGSGGELFF

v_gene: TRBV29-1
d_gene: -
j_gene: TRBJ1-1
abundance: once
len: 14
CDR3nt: TGCAGCGTGCTCCCCCGGGTTTCGAACACTGAAGCTTTCTTT
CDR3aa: CSVLPRVSNTEAFF

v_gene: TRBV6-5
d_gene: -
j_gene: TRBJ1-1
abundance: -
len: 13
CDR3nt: TGTGCCAGCAGATATCAAGGGTACACTGAAGCTTTCTTT
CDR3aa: CASRYQGYTEAFF

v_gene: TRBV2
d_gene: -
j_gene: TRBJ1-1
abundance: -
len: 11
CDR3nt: TGTGCCAGGGGGGTCTTCACTGAAGCTTTCTTT
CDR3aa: CARGVFTEAFF

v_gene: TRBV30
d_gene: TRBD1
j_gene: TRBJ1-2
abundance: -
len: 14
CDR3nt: TGTGCCTGGAGGGCGGACAGGGAAGGCTATGGCTACACCTTC
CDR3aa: CAWRADREGYGYTF

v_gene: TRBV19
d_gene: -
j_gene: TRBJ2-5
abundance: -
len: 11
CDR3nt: TGTGCCAGTAGTGCTCACCAGACCCAGTACTTC
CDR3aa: CASSAHQTQYF

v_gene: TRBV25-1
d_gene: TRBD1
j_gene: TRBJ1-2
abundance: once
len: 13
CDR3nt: TGTGCCAGCAGTGAATTTCAGGGGGTTGGCTACACCTTC
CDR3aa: CASSEFQGVGYTF

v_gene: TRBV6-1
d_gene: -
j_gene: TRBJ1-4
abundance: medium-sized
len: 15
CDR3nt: TGTGCCAGCAGTGATGGACAGACTCCGAATGAAAAACTGTTTTTT
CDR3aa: CASSDGQTPNEKLFF

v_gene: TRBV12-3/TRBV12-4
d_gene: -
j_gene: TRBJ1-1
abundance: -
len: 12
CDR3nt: TGTGCCAGCACCGGGACCTTCGCTGAAGCTTTCTTT
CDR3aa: CASTGTFAEAFF

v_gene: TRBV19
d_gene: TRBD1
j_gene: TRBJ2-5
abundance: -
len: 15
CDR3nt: TGTGCCAGTAGTATCGGTGACAGGGGAAAAGAGACCCAGTACTTC
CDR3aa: CASSIGDRGKETQYF

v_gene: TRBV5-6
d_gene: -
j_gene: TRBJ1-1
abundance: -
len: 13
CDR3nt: TGTGCCAGCAGCATTAGGGGGTCGGCTGAAGCTTTCTTT
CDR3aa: CASSIRGSAEAFF

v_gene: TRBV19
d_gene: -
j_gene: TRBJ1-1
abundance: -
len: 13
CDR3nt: TGTGCCAGTAGTCAGGGGTTAAACACTGAAGCTTTCTTT
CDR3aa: CASSQGLNTEAFF

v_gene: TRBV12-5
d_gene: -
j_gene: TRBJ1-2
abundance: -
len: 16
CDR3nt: TGTGCTAGTGGCCCGGGACATCCAGGTGGTAACTATGGCTACACCTTC
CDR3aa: CASGPGHPGGNYGYTF

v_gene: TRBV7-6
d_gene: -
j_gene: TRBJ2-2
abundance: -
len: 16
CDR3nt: TGTGCCAGCAGCTTACAGGTCGACCCGAACACCGGGGAGCTGTTTTTT
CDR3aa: CASSLQVDPNTGELFF

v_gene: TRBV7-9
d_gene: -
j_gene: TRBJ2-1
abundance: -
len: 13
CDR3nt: TGTGCCAGCAGCTTAGGGAGGCCCGACAATCCGTTCTTC
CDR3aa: CASSLGRPDNPFF

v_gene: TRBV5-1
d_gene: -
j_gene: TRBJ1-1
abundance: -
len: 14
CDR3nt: TGCGCCAGCAGCCCGGACTGGGCCCACTCTAGAGCTTTCTTT
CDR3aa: CASSPDWAHSRAFF

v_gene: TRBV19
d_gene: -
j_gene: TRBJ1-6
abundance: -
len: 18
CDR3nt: TGTGCCAGTAGTATAGTTCCGGGTGGTCTCTCCTATAATTCACCCCTCCACTTT
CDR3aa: CASSIVPGGLSYNSPLHF

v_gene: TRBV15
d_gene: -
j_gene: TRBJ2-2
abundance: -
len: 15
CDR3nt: TGTGCCACCAGGCACCCTCCGGGCAACACCGGGGAGCTGTTTTTT
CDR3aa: CATRHPPGNTGELFF

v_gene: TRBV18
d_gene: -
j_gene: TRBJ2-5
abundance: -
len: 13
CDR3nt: TGTGCCAGCTCCGCGACAGCGCAAGAGACCCAGTACTTC
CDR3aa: CASSATAQETQYF

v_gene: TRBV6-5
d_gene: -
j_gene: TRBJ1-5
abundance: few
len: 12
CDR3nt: TGTGCCAGCAATGGGGGTAATCAGCCCCAGCATTTT
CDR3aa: CASNGGNQPQHF

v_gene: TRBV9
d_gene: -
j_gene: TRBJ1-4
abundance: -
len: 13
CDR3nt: TGTGCCAGCAGCGTAACGGGTAATGAAAAACTGTTTTTT
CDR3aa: CASSVTGNEKLFF

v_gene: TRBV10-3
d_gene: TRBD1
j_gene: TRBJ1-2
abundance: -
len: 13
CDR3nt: TGTGCCATCAGTGAGTTCACAGGGGAAGGCTACACCTTC
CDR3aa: CAISEFTGEGYTF

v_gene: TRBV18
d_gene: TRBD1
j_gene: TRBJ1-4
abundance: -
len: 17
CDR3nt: TGTGCCAGCTCACCACTCGGACAGGGGTCTATCAATGAAAAACTGTTTTTT
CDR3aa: CASSPLGQGSINEKLFF

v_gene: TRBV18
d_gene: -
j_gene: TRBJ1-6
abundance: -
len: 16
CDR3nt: TGTGCCAGCTCGTCCCAACAGGTCACCTATAATTCACCCCTCCACTTT
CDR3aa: CASSSQQVTYNSPLHF

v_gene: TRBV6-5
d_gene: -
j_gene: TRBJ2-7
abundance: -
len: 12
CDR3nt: TGTGCCAGCTCCACTCTCGCGTACGAGCAGTACTTC
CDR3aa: CASSTLAYEQYF